This is a list of T cell receptor beta chains from one sample in a study of PD-1 and CTLA-4 blockade in melanoma. Assay used: immunoSEQ multiplex PCR; TCRdb lists only in-frame clones, some missing. The sample has fewer than 20,000 clones; about 69% are singletons. Here the sequenced sample was CD8+ T cells from peripheral blood, taken before anti-PD-1 treatment. The source of these receptors is a human donor with melanoma. Both conserved end residues are part of each CDR3. Each record gives: clone size, D gene, J gene, V gene, CDR3 DNA, CDR3 protein. D genes are given only for firm matches. Where a row states a size, it is once, few, many or the class of an expanded clone; other rows omit it.

. . TRBJ2-2 TRBV30 TGTGCCTGGAGTGCCCTCGGTAGCTTACGAACCGGGGAGCTGTTTTTT CAWSALGSLRTGELFF
. TRBD1 TRBJ2-1 TRBV2 TGTGCCAGCAGTGGGGGATCACAGGGGGCGTATGAGCAGTTCTTC CASSGGSQGAYEQFF
. TRBD1 TRBJ1-4 TRBV9 TGTGCCAGCAGCGGAGACAGGGGCCCAAGGGAAAAACTGTTTTTT CASSGDRGPREKLFF
. . TRBJ2-7 TRBV14 TGTGCCAGCAGCCGAAGGGGACTCCAATGGGAGCAGTACTTC CASSRRGLQWEQYF
once . TRBJ2-7 TRBV12-3/TRBV12-4 TGTGCCAGCAGTTCTCAGGGGTACGAGCAGTACTTC CASSSQGYEQYF
. . TRBJ2-5 TRBV9 TGTGCCAGCAGCGGGCGGGACAGAGAGATCCAAGAGACCCAGTACTTC CASSGRDREIQETQYF
. TRBD2 TRBJ2-1 TRBV24-1 TGTGCCACCAGTGATGCCGGGACTAGCGGGAGACGGAATGAGCAGTTCTTC CATSDAGTSGRRNEQFF
few . TRBJ1-1 TRBV9 TGTGCCAGCAGCGTACCGCCTGGGACTGAAGCTTTCTTT CASSVPPGTEAFF
few . TRBJ2-7 TRBV2 TGTGCCAGCAGTGAAGGCCTTTCCCGCGAGCAGTACTTC CASSEGLSREQYF
. . TRBJ2-1 TRBV24-1 TGTGCCACCAACACGAGGGCGGGTTCAGACAATGAGCAGTTCTTC CATNTRAGSDNEQFF
. . TRBJ1-5 TRBV28 TGTGCCAGCAGTTTGGTCGGACTGGGATATCAGCCCCAGCATTTT CASSLVGLGYQPQHF
. . TRBJ2-7 TRBV4-1 TGCGCCAGCAGCCAGGGGGGAAGCACCTACGAGCAGTACTTC CASSQGGSTYEQYF
. TRBD1 TRBJ1-1 TRBV27 TGTGCCAGCAGTCTACAGGGGAGGTACACTGAAGCTTTCTTT CASSLQGRYTEAFF
once TRBD2 TRBJ2-1 TRBV27 TGTGCCAGCGATTCTAGCGGGAGGCTGTACAATGAGCAGTTCTTC CASDSSGRLYNEQFF
. . TRBJ2-7 TRBV12-3/TRBV12-4 TGTGCCAGCAGTCCATCCAGGGGCTACGAGCAGTACTTC CASSPSRGYEQYF
. . TRBJ1-5 TRBV19 TGTGCCAGTTACCGACCGCCCGGGCCCCAGCATTTT CASYRPPGPQHF
. . TRBJ2-1 TRBV4-1 TGCGCCAGCAGCCCATACCACAGGGTACACAATGAGCAGTTCTTC CASSPYHRVHNEQFF
once TRBD1 TRBJ1-1 TRBV4-1 TGCGCCAGCAGCCATGGGACAGGGGTAACTGAAGCTTTCTTT CASSHGTGVTEAFF
. . TRBJ1-2 TRBV7-9 TGTGCCAGCAGCTTAGCAGGCCCCCGGGACGGCTACACCTTC CASSLAGPRDGYTF
. . TRBJ2-7 TRBV2 TGTGCCAGCAGTGTAGTATACTACGAGCAGTACTTC CASSVVYYEQYF
. . TRBJ2-6 TRBV4-1 TGCGCCAGCAGCAAGTTACTCTCTGGGGCCAACGTCCTGACTTTC CASSKLLSGANVLTF
. TRBD1 TRBJ1-5 TRBV7-8 TGTGCCAGCAGCTTAAGTATAGGTGGGGGACAGGGGAATCAGCCCCAGCATTTT CASSLSIGGGQGNQPQHF
. . TRBJ1-5 TRBV4-1 TGCGCCAGCAGCCCCGCTGGTGAGGGGTATCAGCCCCAGCATTTT CASSPAGEGYQPQHF
medium-sized . TRBJ2-3 TRBV24-1 TGTGCCACCAGTGATAGGGGCGGGAGCACAGATACGCAGTATTTT CATSDRGGSTDTQYF
. TRBD1 TRBJ2-5 TRBV2 TGTGCCAGCAGCCGGGACAGGGGCCTGGACTTC CASSRDRGLDF
. . TRBJ1-4 TRBV27 TGTGCCACCGGATGGGCAACTAATGAAAAACTGTTTTTT CATGWATNEKLFF
few . TRBJ2-7 TRBV28 TGTGCCAGCAGTTTAAGAGGGACAATTAGCTCCTACGAGCAGTACTTC CASSLRGTISSYEQYF
. TRBD1 TRBJ2-5 TRBV9 TGTGCCAGCAGCGTAGCCTACAGGGGCGAAACCCAGTACTTC CASSVAYRGETQYF
. . TRBJ1-1 TRBV11-2 TGTGCCAGCAGCTTAATGGCTGAAGCTTTCTTT CASSLMAEAFF
. TRBD1 TRBJ2-7 TRBV11-3 TGTGCCAGCAGCTTAGGACTGACAGGGGAGCAGTACTTC CASSLGLTGEQYF
. . TRBJ1-4 TRBV18 TGTGCCAGCTCACCGGGGCACGATGAAAAACTGTTTTTT CASSPGHDEKLFF